Included here is one TCR beta chain sequence, with context. Its antigen is not identified. These data are taken from a study of CD8+CD57+ T cells in acquired aplastic anemia. Background on the study: Sorting CD4+ and CD8+ cells gave DNA averaging approximately 3 ug.

Broader study findings: Over 25 CD8+ CDR3 sequences occurred in both the patients and the controls. Simpson's diversity of CD8+ cells was not significantly different in patients compared with controls.

Before being chosen for sequencing, patients had shown CD8+CD57+ cell expansion by flow cytometry. Patient blood was sampled before any therapy had been received. Using genomic DNA as the template, TCR beta VDJ and CDR3 profiling was carried out. TCRdb processed the reads anew with MiXCR; each CDR3 protein has one entry. This table holds about 40,000 distinct CDR3 sequences, roughly three fifths found once. Material: sorted CD4+, CD8+, or CD8+CD57+ T cells (not recorded which) from PBMCs. The origin of this receptor is a human donor with aplastic anemia.

CDR3 in DNA: TGTGCCAGTAGTGTCCAAAGGAACACTGAAGCTTTCTTT. Protein sequence: CASSVQRNTEAFF. This chain joins TRBV19 and TRBJ1-1; D call uncertain. V lost 5 bases to trimming and J lost 1 base, with 8 bases between them. Per the germline V gene, CDR1 is LNHDA and CDR2 is SQIVND (reference sequence). The CDR3 totals 13 residues. Combining the CDR3 with reference TRBV19 and TRBJ1-1 gives the whole variable domain DGGITQSPKYLFRKEGQNVTLSCEQNLNHDAMYWYRQDPGQGLRLIYYSQIVNDFQKGDIAEGYSVSREKKESFPLTVTSAQKNPTAFYLCASSVQRNTEAFFGQGTRLTVV.